The sequence of this T cell receptor beta chain was determined in a study of T cell responses to AZD1222 COVID-19 vaccine. This CDR3 spans 13 amino acids. Trimming shortened V by 3 bases and J by 6 bases, and 8 bases separated the two germline ends. Per the germline V gene, CDR1 is MNHEY and CDR2 is SMNVEV (reference sequence). TCRdb's copy holds only in-frame clones and misses some; the assay was immunoSEQ multiplex PCR. The profile shows some 170,000 clones, about 91% of them singletons. The material sequenced was peripheral blood, taken on day 0 of MenACWY control vaccination. The clonotype originates from an adult in good health. The genes are TRBV27 and TRBJ2-2; D not resolved. The CDR3 spells CASSFPGSGELFF. As DNA, the CDR3 is TGTGCCAGCAGTTTCCCTGGATCCGGGGAGCTGTTTTTT.